These 29 T cell receptor beta chains were sequenced from one sample in a study of cytotoxic CD8 clonotypes in ibrutinib-treated CLL. Here immunoSEQ multiplex PCR was the method, and the copy in TCRdb shows in-frame clones only, minus some. The sample shows around 30,000 clones, approximately 62% of them seen only once. This material consisted of PBMCs, taken before ibrutinib treatment. The receptors were sampled from a human donor with chronic lymphocytic leukemia.

The CDR3 reads CATSHPGTGSNAVSYEQYF. The CDR3 nucleotides are TGTGCCACCAGCCACCCGGGGACAGGGAGTAACGCCGTCTCCTACGAGCAGTACTTC. The V and J genes are TRBV10-3 and TRBJ2-7; TRBD1 agrees at 9 bases. This CDR3 contains 19 residues. Germline values: CDR1 ENHRY, CDR2 SYGVKD. Trimming removed 10 bases from V and 0 bases from J; junction bases left unmatched: 22.

In this sample, this clone turned up a few times. The chain carries TRBV7-3 and TRBJ1-6; D call uncertain. Trimming removed 1 base from V and 5 bases from J, with 9 bases in between. The CDR3 sequence is 15 residues long. Germline CDR1 and CDR2: SGHTA and FQGTGA. The CDR3 DNA is TGTGCCAGCAGCTTAATGGGGTCCAATAATTCACCCCTCCACTTT. Its protein product is CASSLMGSNNSPLHF.

The chain couples TRBV7-2 to TRBJ2-7; a weak D match, TRBD2 (5 bases). The germline CDR1 and CDR2 sequences are SGHTA and FQGNSA. The CDR3 runs to 14 residues. With 1 base removed from V and 5 bases from J, the gap between germline ends came to 12 bases. The CDR3 loop reads CASSLESGTHEQYF. The CDR3 coding sequence is TGTGCCAGCAGCTTAGAAAGCGGAACCCACGAGCAGTACTTC. Drawing the rest from reference TRBV7-2 and TRBJ2-7, the complete variable domain is GAGVSQSPSNKVTEKGKDVELRCDPISGHTALYWYRQSLGQGLEFLIYFQGNSAPDKSGLPSDRFSAERTGGSVSTLTIQRTQQEDSAVYLCASSLESGTHEQYFGPGTRLTVT.

The chain couples TRBV10-2 to TRBJ1-2, with no clear D. Trimming cost V 2 bases and J 7 bases, with 11 bases left between them. Germline-derived CDR1 and CDR2 are WSHSY and SAAADI. The CDR3 sequence is 13 residues long. The CDR3 nucleotides are TGCGCCAGCAGTGAGCTGTTGTTGGGTGGCTACACCTTC. Protein sequence: CASSELLLGGYTF.

The J gene is TRBJ2-7, the V gene TRBV10-1; D remains unclear. The CDR3 consists of 15 residues. CDR1 and CDR2 from the germline V gene are WNHNN and SYGVQD (reference sequence). Trimming left V 2 bases short and J 4 bases short, with 15 bases between. CDR3 bases: TGCGCCAGCAGTGAGGGGCCGGGTTTTGGGTACGAGCAGTACTTC. It translates to CASSEGPGFGYEQYF.

The J gene is TRBJ1-1, the V gene TRBV5-4; 7 bases are shared with TRBD1. V was clipped by 4 bases and J by 0 bases; unmatched bases: 9. This CDR3 has 16 residues. CDR1 and CDR2 (germline): SGHNT, YYREEE (reference sequence). The CDR3 loop reads CASSLGTDILNTEAFF. The CDR3 DNA reads as TGTGCCAGCAGCCTTGGGACAGACATACTGAACACTGAAGCTTTCTTT.

A single count supports this clone. The V gene is TRBV6-5, the J gene TRBJ2-7; no clear D gene. The V and J ends lost 10 bases and 5 bases respectively, with 18 bases between them. This CDR3 has 13 amino acids. The V gene's germline CDR1 is MNHEY and CDR2 SVGAGI. CDR3: CATTPQRWDEQYF. For the CDR3, the DNA is TGTGCCACCACGCCGCAGCGATGGGACGAGCAGTACTTC.

The chain links TRBV28 to TRBJ2-1, with 10 bases fitting TRBD1. This CDR3 region has 14 residues. Germline CDR1 MDHEN, CDR2 SYDVKM. V dropped 8 bases and J dropped 10; count of bases not matched to a gene: 11. This chain's CDR3 is CASATGGLGGEQFF. The DNA of the CDR3 is TGTGCCAGCGCGACAGGGGGCCTTGGAGGGGAGCAGTTCTTC.

The chain is built from TRBV7-9 and TRBJ2-3, with D possibly TRBD2 on 7 matching bases. V was clipped by 3 bases and J by 5 bases, with 18 bases between them. The germline gives CDR1 SEHNR, CDR2 FQNEAQ (reference sequence). This CDR3 is 16 amino acids long. CDR3 coding DNA: TGTGCCAGCAGCTTCGGCTCGCGGGGAGGGGGAGATACGCAGTATTTT. Its translation is CASSFGSRGGGDTQYF.

The rearrangement uses TRBV18 and TRBJ2-7, with 9 bases lining up with TRBD2. The germline V gene encodes CDR1 KGHSH and CDR2 LQKENI. The CDR3 is made up of 14 amino acids. Trimming removed 4 bases from V and 3 bases from J; junction bases left unmatched: 4. The CDR3 DNA sequence: TGTGCCAGCTCACTTGCTAGCGGGGACTACGAGCAGTACTTC. Translation gives CASSLASGDYEQYF.

This chain uses TRBV5-5 with TRBJ1-2, with 8 positions matching TRBD1. The CDR3 sequence is 15 residues long. The germline V gene has CDR1 SGHKS and CDR2 YYEKEE (reference sequence). The trim removed 0 bases at V and 5 bases at J, leaving 6 bases unmatched. In nucleotides, the CDR3 is TGTGCCAGCAGCTTGGGGCAGGGGGCACTATATGGCTACACCTTC. This gives the protein CASSLGQGALYGYTF.

The genes are TRBV7-9 and TRBJ1-2; 7 bases line up with TRBD1. This CDR3 contains 14 residues. Germline trimming cut 0 bases from V and 14 bases from J; bases unmatched to any gene: 12. Germline V gene data show CDR1 as SEHNR and CDR2 as FQNEAQ (reference sequence). The CDR3 region has the DNA TGTGCCAGCAGCTTAGCCTCAGGGGGAACACGATTTACCTTC. Encoded protein: CASSLASGGTRFTF.

The V gene is TRBV2, the J gene TRBJ1-2, with D maybe TRBD1 (6 bases). With 7 bases removed from V and 6 bases from J, the gap between germline ends came to 15 bases. Germline V lookup: CDR1 SNHLY, CDR2 FYNNEI. The CDR3 has 13 amino acids. CDR3 residues: CASKLQGRHGYTF. The CDR3 coding sequence is TGTGCCAGCAAATTACAGGGAAGACATGGCTACACCTTC.

This chain connects TRBV2 to TRBJ2-1; D is undetermined. Trimming took off 3 bases at V and 5 bases at J, with 14 bases between the two ends. Germline loops: CDR1 SNHLY, CDR2 FYNNEI. The CDR3 length is 15 residues. As DNA, the CDR3 is TGTGCCAGCAGTGAGAGTAGCCTCTGGGACAATGAGCAGTTCTTC. Its protein is CASSESSLWDNEQFF.

J is TRBJ2-5 and V is TRBV18; possibly TRBD2 for D (6 bases). The V gene's germline CDR1 is KGHSH and CDR2 LQKENI. The length of the CDR3 is 14 residues. V was trimmed by 4 bases and J by 5 bases, leaving 14 bases between them. The CDR3 region has the DNA TGTGCCAGCTCACACTCGGCCGCGGGGGAGACCCAGTACTTC. It translates to CASSHSAAGETQYF.

CDR3 DNA sequence: TGTGCCACCAGCTTCATAGGACAGGGTACGGGAAAACTGTTTTTT. It codes for CATSFIGQGTGKLFF. V gene TRBV15 combines with J gene TRBJ1-4; 8 nucleotides agree with TRBD1. CDR1 is LNHNV, CDR2 YYDKDF, per germline (reference sequence). J lost 10 bases, V lost 5 bases, and 12 bases had no gene match. This CDR3 contains 15 residues.

The genes are TRBV10-1 and TRBJ2-2, with D hard to call. The CDR3 contains 13 residues. Trimming removed 10 bases at V and 5 bases at J, with 14 bases between. Germline V gene sequence: CDR1 WNHNN, CDR2 SYGVQD (reference sequence). CDR3 amino acids: CATHKRDTGELFF. CDR3 DNA: TGCGCCACACATAAAAGGGATACCGGGGAGCTGTTTTTT.

In nucleotides, the CDR3 is TGTGCCAGTAGCTGGGGGGACGGTCAGCCCCAGCATTTT. Its protein product is CASSWGDGQPQHF. This sequence joins TRBV19 and TRBJ1-5; D may be TRBD1 (5 bases). The CDR3 sequence is 13 residues long. Germline V gene sequence: CDR1 LNHDA, CDR2 SQIVND (reference sequence). V gave up 6 bases and J gave up 6 bases, with 12 bases separating them.

This clone has more than one count but fewer than ten. J is TRBJ1-2 and V is TRBV18; TRBD1 agrees at 7 bases. This CDR3 contains 16 residues. CDR1 is KGHSH, CDR2 LQKENI, per germline. With 4 bases clipped from V and 8 bases from J, the junction kept 16 bases outside the gene matches. CDR3 sequence reads: CASSLQYRGGSEGYTF. In DNA, the CDR3 is TGTGCCAGCTCACTACAATACAGGGGAGGTTCGGAAGGCTACACCTTC.

This clone came up a few times. This sequence joins TRBV10-3 and TRBJ2-7, with TRBD1 as a possible D gene (5 bases). Trimming shortened V by 1 base and J by 6 bases, and 7 bases separated the two germline ends. This CDR3 spans 12 amino acids. Germline V CDR1 and CDR2: ENHRY, SYGVKD. The CDR3 spells CAISEWGSEQYF. The CDR3 DNA sequence: TGTGCCATCAGTGAGTGGGGCAGCGAGCAGTACTTC.

DNA of the CDR3: TGCGCCAGCAGCTTGACAGGGTACGGCTACACCTTC. This codes for CASSLTGYGYTF. The chain carries TRBV5-1 and TRBJ1-2; possibly TRBD1 for D (6 bases). In germline, CDR1 is SGHRS, CDR2 YFSETQ. The CDR3 consists of 12 residues. V lost 1 base to trimming and J lost 8 bases, with 9 bases between them. The complete variable domain, with remaining parts taken from reference TRBV5-1 and TRBJ1-2, reads KAGVTQTPRYLIKTRGQQVTLSCSPISGHRSVSWYQQTPGQGLQFLFEYFSETQRNKGNFPGRFSGRQFSNSRSEMNVSTLELGDSALYLCASSLTGYGYTFGSGTRLTVV.

This clone was picked up a small number of times. The V gene is TRBV10-3, the J gene TRBJ2-7; 7 bases agree with TRBD2. CDR3 length: 13 residues. Trimming at V came to 7 bases and at J to 1 base, leaving 4 bases not matched to a gene. Germline V gene sequence: CDR1 ENHRY, CDR2 SYGVKD. The CDR3 DNA reads as TGTGCCATCACGGCGGGAGTTTCCTACGAGCAGTACTTC. Protein sequence: CAITAGVSYEQYF.

This clone was recorded a few times. This sequence joins TRBV9 and TRBJ2-2; TRBD1 is a possible D gene (5 bases). This CDR3 region has 15 residues. The germline V gene has CDR1 SGDLS and CDR2 YYNGEE. The V and J ends lost 0 bases and 4 bases respectively, with 10 bases between them. DNA of the CDR3: TGTGCCAGCAGCGTAGACAGGCCCATCACCGGGGAGCTGTTTTTT. This translates into CASSVDRPITGELFF.

V gene TRBV6-5 combines with J gene TRBJ1-1; 8 nucleotides agree with TRBD1. V was pared by 2 bases and J by 2 bases, with 4 bases of the junction left unmatched. The germline gives CDR1 MNHEY, CDR2 SVGAGI. There are 15 residues in the CDR3. In DNA, the CDR3 is TGTGCCAGCAGTTACAGCGGACAGGGTAACACTGAAGCTTTCTTT. Protein: CASSYSGQGNTEAFF.

This clone is a singleton in its sample. The genes are TRBV7-9 and TRBJ1-4; D unclear. The V gene's germline CDR1 is SEHNR and CDR2 FQNEAQ (reference sequence). Between the trimmed V and J ends, which lost 1 base and 3 bases, there was a span of 9 bases. The CDR3 is 15 amino acids. The CDR3 protein is CASSLGARANEKLFF. In nucleotides, the CDR3 is TGTGCCAGCAGCTTAGGGGCCAGAGCTAATGAAAAACTGTTTTTT.

This CDR3 is CASSYLSYDEQFF. The CDR3 region has the DNA TGTGCCAGCAGTTACTTGAGTTATGATGAGCAGTTCTTC. This sequence joins TRBV6-6 and TRBJ2-1; unclear D gene. V was clipped by 1 base and J by 8 bases, with 9 bases between them. From germline, CDR1 is MNHNY and CDR2 SVGAGI (reference sequence). The CDR3 length is 13 residues.

This clone was detected once. This rearrangement joins TRBV27 to TRBJ2-7; D unresolved. The germline CDR1 and CDR2 sequences are MNHEY and SMNVEV (reference sequence). Between the trimmed V and J ends, which lost 3 bases and 0 bases, there was a span of 12 bases. The CDR3 contains 15 residues. The CDR3 DNA reads as TGTGCCAGCAGTTTTGGGCCGGAGAGCTCCTACGAGCAGTACTTC. It encodes CASSFGPESSYEQYF.

This clone turned up a few times. This rearrangement joins TRBV6-5 to TRBJ2-1; a possible D gene is TRBD2 (5 bases). This CDR3 has 11 residues. V shed 4 bases and J shed 10 bases, with 8 bases lying between them. Germline V lookup: CDR1 MNHEY, CDR2 SVGAGI. The CDR3 DNA follows: TGTGCCAGCAGTTTCGGGATCGAGCAGTTCTTC. As protein: CASSFGIEQFF.

This rearrangement joins TRBV5-1 to TRBJ2-3; no firm D call. V was shortened by 0 bases and J by 4 bases, with 15 bases between the two germline ends. Germline CDR1 SGHRS, CDR2 YFSETQ. CDR3 length equals 16 residues. Here the CDR3 reads CASSLGSDLIADTQYF. In DNA form, the CDR3 reads TGCGCCAGCAGCTTGGGCAGCGATCTAATAGCAGATACGCAGTATTTT.